A single sample is the source of the 20 T cell receptor beta chains below, sequenced in a study of cytomegalovirus exposure and HLA in healthy donors. PCR amplification relied on 60 Vbeta primers (plus 13 Jbeta primers). Some clones are missing from TCRdb's copy, which holds only in-frame ones; the method was immunoSEQ multiplex PCR. The data contain fewer than 200,000 clones, 81% of them singletons. The specimen sequenced was PBMCs. The receptors here all came from a woman under 30 in good health and CMV-seropositive.

The chain carries TRBV11-2 and TRBJ2-1; 7 nucleotides line up with TRBD2. This CDR3 is 15 amino acids long. Germline V gene data show CDR1 as SGHAT and CDR2 as FQNNGV. The trim removed 5 bases at V and 2 bases at J, leaving 6 bases unmatched. CDR3 nucleotide sequence: TGTGCCAGCAGCCCCTTGAGCGGGGCCTACAATGAGCAGTTCTTC. Amino acid sequence: CASSPLSGAYNEQFF. Full variable domain (outside the CDR3, taken from reference TRBV11-2 and TRBJ2-1): EAGVAQSPRYKIIEKRQSVAFWCNPISGHATLYWYQQILGQGPKLLIQFQNNGVVDDSQLPKDRFSAERLKGVDSTLKIQPAKLEDSAVYLCASSPLSGAYNEQFFGPGTRLTVL.

The table lists this clone with a count of one. The rearrangement joins TRBV9 to TRBJ2-5, with 9 bases fitting TRBD2. Looked up from germline, CDR1 is SGDLS and CDR2 is YYNGEE. The CDR3 sequence is 17 residues long. With V trimmed by 2 bases and J by 0 bases, 8 bases remained unmatched. CDR3 sequence: CASSVSSGGTYQETQYF. CDR3 nucleotides: TGTGCCAGCAGCGTTTCCAGCGGGGGGACCTACCAAGAGACCCAGTACTTC.

The V gene is TRBV4-3, the J gene TRBJ2-1; 12 nucleotides align to TRBD2. The germline gives CDR1 LGHNA, CDR2 YSLEER. The CDR3 is 13 amino acids. The J segment lost 12 bases and the V segment lost 2 bases, leaving 2 bases of the junction unmatched. Here the CDR3 DNA reads TGCGCCAGCAGCCAACTAGCGGGGGGGCGGCAGTTCTTC. Protein product: CASSQLAGGRQFF.

The genes are TRBV14 and TRBJ1-2, with 9 bases that match TRBD1. Per germline, CDR1 SGHDN and CDR2 FVKESK. V trimming: 4 bases; J trimming: 3 bases; junction bases outside the gene matches: 3. CDR3 length: 14 residues. CDR3 sequence: CASSRGQGYYGYTF. In nucleotides, the CDR3 is TGTGCCAGCAGCCGGGGACAGGGTTACTATGGCTACACCTTC.

This chain uses TRBV7-2 with TRBJ1-3; D is ambiguous. The CDR3 contains 17 residues. From germline, CDR1 is SGHTA and CDR2 FQGNSA. The V gene lost 4 bases and the J gene lost 6 bases, with 22 bases spanning the gap. CDR3: CASSSRRGRGEENTIYF. In DNA, the CDR3 is TGTGCCAGCAGCTCACGCCGCGGACGGGGAGAGGAAAACACCATATATTTT.

V and J are TRBV5-1 and TRBJ1-2; 10 bases are a match to TRBD1. The ends lost 4 bases at V and 8 bases at J; junction bases unmatched: 8. CDR1 is SGHRS, CDR2 YFSETQ, per germline. CDR3 size: 14 residues. The CDR3 DNA sequence: TGCGCCAGCAGCGCCAGACAGGGGGCTGAGGGCTACACCTTC. Residues: CASSARQGAEGYTF. The whole variable domain, remainder taken from reference TRBV5-1 and TRBJ1-2, is KAGVTQTPRYLIKTRGQQVTLSCSPISGHRSVSWYQQTPGQGLQFLFEYFSETQRNKGNFPGRFSGRQFSNSRSEMNVSTLELGDSALYLCASSARQGAEGYTFGSGTRLTVV.

This chain uses TRBV5-6 with TRBJ2-7; D gene ambiguous. CDR3 size: 13 residues. Germline V gene sequence: CDR1 SGHDT, CDR2 YYEEEE. The V and J ends lost 2 bases and 4 bases respectively, with 10 bases between them. CDR3 DNA sequence: TGTGCCAGCAGCTTACTTGCGAGGTACGAGCAGTACTTC. This encodes CASSLLARYEQYF.

The gene calls are TRBV7-2 and TRBJ2-3; 9 bases align to TRBD1. The CDR3 consists of 15 residues. J gave up 3 bases and V 5 bases, and 6 bases lay outside the gene matches. Germline loops: CDR1 SGHTA, CDR2 FQGNSA. CDR3 nucleotide sequence: TGTGCCAGCAGCAGGGGGACAGGGCGGACAGATACGCAGTATTTT. It translates to CASSRGTGRTDTQYF.

The chain couples TRBV5-6 to TRBJ2-3; 15 bases match TRBD2. With V trimmed by 4 bases and J by 2 bases, 8 bases remained unmatched. The V gene's germline CDR1 is SGHDT and CDR2 YYEEEE. The CDR3 contains 18 residues. The CDR3: CASSEIGTSGGITDTQYF. CDR3 nucleotides: TGTGCCAGCAGCGAGATCGGGACTAGCGGGGGGATCACAGATACGCAGTATTTT.

This clone appeared a few times. The chain has TRBV14 and TRBJ2-1; D possibly corresponds to TRBD2 (6 bases). Germline V gene sequence: CDR1 SGHDN, CDR2 FVKESK. CDR3 length: 13 residues. V was shortened by 4 bases and J by 4 bases, with 8 bases between the two germline ends. CDR3 sequence: CASSPRGYNEQFF. The CDR3 DNA sequence: TGTGCCAGCAGCCCGCGGGGATACAATGAGCAGTTCTTC.

A single count supports this clone. The rearrangement joins TRBV6-5 to TRBJ1-4, with 9 bases fitting TRBD1. The junction had 6 bases not matched to a gene; V was cut back by 6 bases and J by 4 bases. The CDR3 is 15 residues long. Germline loops: CDR1 MNHEY, CDR2 SVGAGI. Written as DNA, the CDR3 is TGTGCCAGCAGCCTAACAGGGGGCCTTAATGAAAAACTGTTTTTT. Its translation: CASSLTGGLNEKLFF.

The chain carries TRBV2 and TRBJ1-1, with 8 bases matching TRBD1. Trimming removed 2 bases from V and 7 bases from J; junction bases left unmatched: 6. Germline V CDR1 and CDR2: SNHLY, FYNNEI. CDR3 length: 14 residues. CDR3 nucleotide sequence: TGTGCCAGCAGTGAATCCACAGGGGGAGTTGAAGCTTTCTTT. Protein sequence: CASSESTGGVEAFF.

The chain links TRBV7-9 to TRBJ2-1; TRBD1 matches 8 bases. Trimming at V came to 1 base and at J to 6 bases, leaving 8 bases not matched to a gene. The germline gives CDR1 SEHNR, CDR2 FQNEAQ (reference sequence). This CDR3 region has 16 residues. This CDR3 reads CASSLEGDRLGNEQFF. The CDR3, as DNA: TGTGCCAGCAGCTTAGAGGGGGACAGGCTGGGCAATGAGCAGTTCTTC.

This clone has a handful of counts. The J gene is TRBJ2-7, the V gene TRBV28; TRBD1 aligns across 9 bases. In germline, CDR1 is MDHEN, CDR2 SYDVKM. V was clipped by 5 bases and J by 7 bases; unmatched bases: 12. This CDR3 has 15 amino acids. CDR3 sequence (DNA): TGTGCCAGCAGTCTCCACATACAGGGGGCTCGGGAGCAGTACTTC. Amino acids: CASSLHIQGAREQYF.

This clone has a handful of counts. This chain uses TRBV9 with TRBJ2-3; D perhaps matches TRBD1 (6 bases). The CDR3 contains 13 residues. Trimming took off 4 bases at V and 4 bases at J, with 10 bases between the two ends. From germline, CDR1 is SGDLS and CDR2 YYNGEE. The CDR3 loop reads CASSPGTPDTQYF. The CDR3 DNA is TGTGCCAGCAGCCCCGGGACACCAGATACGCAGTATTTT.

The rearrangement links TRBV2 to TRBJ1-2; D gene uncertain. The germline gives CDR1 SNHLY, CDR2 FYNNEI. V gave up 3 bases and J gave up 2 bases, with 13 bases separating them. The CDR3 consists of 15 residues. In DNA form, the CDR3 reads TGTGCCAGCAGTGAGGGCTGGGAGGCCAACTATGGCTACACCTTC. It specifies CASSEGWEANYGYTF.

This clone showed up just a few times. This sequence joins TRBV2 and TRBJ2-5; TRBD1 aligns across 7 bases. The V gene's germline CDR1 is SNHLY and CDR2 FYNNEI. The V and J ends lost 5 bases and 0 bases, in that order; junction bases with no gene match: 6. The CDR3 runs 15 residues. CDR3 bases: TGTGCCAGCAGTCGCGACAGGGTAAACCAAGAGACCCAGTACTTC. This translates into CASSRDRVNQETQYF. Full variable domain (outside the CDR3, taken from reference TRBV2 and TRBJ2-5): EPEVTQTPSHQVTQMGQEVILRCVPISNHLYFYWYRQILGQKVEFLVSFYNNEISEKSEIFDDQFSVERPDGSNFTLKIRSTKLEDSAMYFCASSRDRVNQETQYFGPGTRLLVL.

The J gene is TRBJ2-5, the V gene TRBV7-2, with D possibly matching TRBD1 (6 bases). V lost 8 bases and J lost 2, with 12 bases in between. This CDR3 contains 13 residues. Germline loops: CDR1 SGHTA, CDR2 FQGNSA. The DNA for the CDR3 is TGTGCCAGCCGTCAGGGGATGCAAGAGACCCAGTACTTC. This gives the protein CASRQGMQETQYF.

The V call is TRBV5-6, the J call TRBJ1-1, with unresolved D. Per germline, CDR1 SGHDT and CDR2 YYEEEE. CDR3 length: 15 amino acids. The germline V and J ends were trimmed by 0 bases and 0 bases, with 9 bases remaining between them. CDR3 region: CASSLAGNMNTEAFF. DNA for the CDR3: TGTGCCAGCAGCTTGGCAGGAAACATGAACACTGAAGCTTTCTTT.

The chain joins TRBV19 to TRBJ1-4; maybe TRBD1 (5 bases). In germline, CDR1 is LNHDA, CDR2 SQIVND (reference sequence). CDR3 size: 13 residues. Trimming shortened V by 1 base and J by 8 bases, and 8 bases separated the two germline ends. The CDR3 loop reads CASSIGQWEKLFF. The CDR3 nucleotides are TGTGCCAGTAGTATAGGACAGTGGGAAAAACTGTTTTTT.